This T cell receptor (beta chain) derives from a study of cytomegalovirus exposure and HLA in healthy donors. Primers included in the PCR were 60 Vbeta and 13 Jbeta primers. Using immunoSEQ multiplex PCR, the repertoire was profiled, and TCRdb retains in-frame clones only, with some absent. This repertoire shows about 100,000 clones, around 78% found once; its top ten account for 7% to 8%. Study conclusions and caveats: The authors listed some 150 TCR beta chains as cytomegalovirus-associated. In a later analysis, V- and J-gene trimming of beta chains associated with a DCLRE1C missense variant, replicated independently.

Each donor was healthy, and each was a bone marrow donor. In the case of this clone: Its target is unknown.

CDR1 and CDR2 (germline): MNHEY, SVGAGI. The CDR3 has 15 amino acids. J gave up 6 bases and V 0 bases, and 4 bases lay outside the gene matches. The rearrangement uses TRBV6-5 and TRBJ1-2, with 10 nucleotides matching TRBD1. This TCR was recovered from a man aged 25-45 years in good health and CMV-seronegative. The sequenced material came from PBMCs. CDR3 coding DNA: TGTGCCAGCAGTTACTCCCGGGACAGGGGTGATGGCTACACCTTC. It encodes CASSYSRDRGDGYTF.